This passage covers 26 T cell receptor beta chains from one sample sequenced in a study of CD8+CD57+ T cells in acquired aplastic anemia. The use of genomic DNA as template underpinned the TCR beta VDJ and CDR3 profiling. Each CDR3 protein gets one entry after TCRdb re-called the reads with MiXCR. The sample holds around 500,000 distinct CDR3 sequences, roughly a third seen once. For sequencing, patients were chosen who had shown expansion of CD8+CD57+ cells by flow cytometry. Specimen: sorted CD4+, CD8+, or CD8+CD57+ T cells (not recorded which) from PBMCs. The receptors stem from a human donor with aplastic anemia.

To note about this clonotype: A much larger clone differs from this one at a single base, so this may be a read error. The gene calls are TRBV19 and TRBJ1-5; 9 bases agree with TRBD1. Germline V gene lookup returns CDR1 LNHDA and CDR2 SQIVND (reference sequence). This CDR3 spans 15 amino acids. The CDR3 sequence is CVSTLTGTGFQPQHF. The CDR3 DNA reads as TGTGTCAGTACCCTGACCGGGACAGGGTTCCAGCCCCAGCATTTT. The entire variable domain, with the rest obtained from reference TRBV19 and TRBJ1-5, is as follows: DGGITQSPKYLFRKEGQNVTLSCEQNLNHDAMYWYRQDPGQGLRLIYYSQIVNDFQKGDIAEGYSVSREKKESFPLTVTSAQKNPTAFYLCVSTLTGTGFQPQHFGDGTRLSIL.

In this sample, this clonotype turned up many times. The chain uses TRBV5-1 and TRBJ2-1; 12 nucleotides line up with TRBD2. From germline, CDR1 is SGHRS and CDR2 YFSETQ. The CDR3 covers 15 residues. Losses at the gene ends were 2 bases for V and 7 bases for J; bases not matched to a gene: 4. The CDR3 nucleotides are TGCGCCAGCAGCTTCCTAGCGGGAGGGCGTAATGAGCAGTTCTTC. This gives the protein CASSFLAGGRNEQFF.

This clonotype was seen at least ten times. V usage is TRBV15 and J usage is TRBJ1-1, with no clear D. Germline assignment: CDR1 LNHNV and CDR2 YYDKDF (reference sequence). The germline V and J ends were trimmed by 0 bases and 4 bases, with 3 bases remaining between them. This CDR3 spans 12 amino acids. CDR3 DNA sequence: TGTGCCACCAGCAGAGACGCCACTGAAGCTTTCTTT. Residues: CATSRDATEAFF.

This clonotype has more than one count but fewer than ten. V usage is TRBV5-1 and J usage is TRBJ2-5, with 7 nucleotides matching TRBD2. CDR1 SGHRS and CDR2 YFSETQ come from the germline V gene. J gave up 1 base and V 0 bases, and 3 bases lay outside the gene matches. This CDR3 comprises 15 residues. CDR3 protein: CASSLGASGQETQYF. CDR3 bases: TGCGCCAGCAGCTTGGGGGCTAGCGGCCAAGAGACCCAGTACTTC.

To note about this clonotype: A single base separates this from a much larger clone, so it may be a read error. The chain recombines TRBV5-1 with TRBJ2-7, with D possibly being TRBD2 (6 bases). V lost 4 bases to trimming and J lost 6 bases, with 11 bases between them. Germline CDR1 is SGHRS and CDR2 is YFSETQ. The CDR3 has 12 residues. The CDR3 nucleotides are TGCGCCAGCAGCCGGGAGACTGGCGAGCAGTACTTC. Residues: CASSRETGEQYF.

This clonotype was detected ten times or more. The rearrangement uses TRBV19 and TRBJ1-5, with 7 bases fitting TRBD1. J lost 4 bases, V lost 1 base, and 7 bases had no gene match. Germline V gene lookup returns CDR1 LNHDA and CDR2 SQIVND (reference sequence). There are 16 residues in the CDR3. This CDR3 is CASSIGGQSRNQPQHF. CDR3 nucleotides: TGTGCCAGTAGTATAGGGGGACAGTCCCGGAATCAGCCCCAGCATTTT.

The rearrangement joins TRBV9 to TRBJ1-2; D is undetermined. The V end lost 4 bases, the J end lost 8 bases, and 18 bases lay between the germline ends. The CDR3 extends over 14 amino acids. Germline V gene data show CDR1 as SGDLS and CDR2 as YYNGEE. CDR3 DNA sequence: TGTGCCAGCAGCTCCCCACCGAGGGCTAGCGGCTACACCTTC. Its protein is CASSSPPRASGYTF.

This clonotype has a count of ten or more. This sequence joins TRBV12-3 or TRBV12-4 and TRBJ1-2, with TRBD1 as a possible D gene (5 bases). The CDR3 runs to 12 residues. The V end was cut by 5 bases, the J end by 5 bases, with 9 bases between. This chain's CDR3 is CASSPGPYGYTF. The CDR3 DNA reads as TGTGCCAGCAGTCCGGGACCGTATGGCTACACCTTC.

The table lists this clonotype with a few counts. The V gene is TRBV4-2, the J gene TRBJ2-1; tentative D call: TRBD1 (6 bases). The germline CDR1 and CDR2 sequences are LGHNA and YNFKEQ. The V end lost 4 bases, the J end lost 7 bases, and 17 bases lay between the germline ends. The CDR3 consists of 15 residues. Here the CDR3 DNA reads TGTGCCAGCAGCCCCGGACAGCCGCAGGGGAATGAGCAGTTCTTC. It translates to CASSPGQPQGNEQFF.

As to this clonotype: Given a much more abundant clone one base away, this may be a read error. This chain connects TRBV7-2 to TRBJ2-5, with TRBD1 identical over 7 bases. The CDR3 contains 13 residues. Germline V CDR1 and CDR2: SGHTA, FQGNSA. V shed 11 bases and J 2 bases; nucleotides not matched to a gene: 8. Here the CDR3 reads CARTPTGQETQYF. In DNA form, the CDR3 reads TGTGCCCGTACCCCGACAGGGCAAGAGACCCAGTACTTC.

This clonotype was counted many times. The chain uses TRBV7-2 and TRBJ2-1; D is perhaps TRBD2 (6 bases). The CDR3 length is 13 residues. Germline V gives CDR1 SGHTA, CDR2 FQGNSA. Trimming took 5 bases from V and 4 from J, leaving 9 bases between them. CDR3 sequence reads: CASSNAGYNEQFF. CDR3 coding DNA: TGTGCCAGCAGCAATGCGGGGTACAATGAGCAGTTCTTC.

Details on this clonotype: The junction departs from the called germline gene at one end, perhaps through a read error. The chain links TRBV7-3 to TRBJ2-3; 9 bases map to TRBD2. The V gene's germline CDR1 is SGHTA and CDR2 FQGTGA. This CDR3 is 14 amino acids long. CDR3 amino acids: CASRGGRDTDAQYF. In DNA, the CDR3 is TGTGCCAGCAGGGGCGGGAGGGACACAGATGCGCAGTATTTT.

V and J are TRBV2 and TRBJ2-7; D may be TRBD1 or TRBD2 (5 bases each). The CDR3 sequence is 12 residues long. Trimming removed 8 bases from V and 5 bases from J, with 13 bases in between. Germline loops: CDR1 SNHLY, CDR2 FYNNEI. The DNA of the CDR3 is TGTGCCAGCGCCGGGACCGCCAACGAGCAGTACTTC. Protein: CASAGTANEQYF. The full variable domain, rest sourced from reference TRBV2 and TRBJ2-7, is EPEVTQTPSHQVTQMGQEVILRCVPISNHLYFYWYRQILGQKVEFLVSFYNNEISEKSEIFDDQFSVERPDGSNFTLKIRSTKLEDSAMYFCASAGTANEQYFGPGTRLTVT.

This clonotype was counted a few times. The chain links TRBV6-1 to TRBJ2-7; D is ambiguous. Deletions cut 6 bases from V and 3 bases from J, with 9 bases between. This CDR3 comprises 12 residues. CDR1 and CDR2 (germline): MNHNS, SASEGT. The chain's CDR3 is CASSDGFYEQYF. The CDR3, as DNA: TGTGCCAGCAGCGATGGCTTCTACGAGCAGTACTTC.

The chain joins TRBV10-2 to TRBJ1-1; the match to TRBD1 covers 7 bases. Germline loops: CDR1 WSHSY, CDR2 SAAADI. V lost 0 bases, J lost 0 bases, and 7 bases stayed unmatched. This CDR3 is 17 amino acids long. CDR3 region: CASSESKATGLNTEAFF. The CDR3 DNA is TGCGCCAGCAGTGAGTCTAAAGCGACAGGGTTGAACACTGAAGCTTTCTTT.

This clonotype appeared a few times. The chain recombines TRBV19 with TRBJ2-5; 11 positions match TRBD1. Trimming at V came to 4 bases and at J to 1 base, leaving 2 bases not matched to a gene. The germline gives CDR1 LNHDA, CDR2 SQIVND (reference sequence). The CDR3 consists of 15 residues. The CDR3 region is CASSKDRGLQETQYF. CDR3 DNA sequence: TGTGCCAGTAGTAAGGACAGGGGGCTCCAAGAGACCCAGTACTTC. Variable domain in full (rest from reference TRBV19 and TRBJ2-5): DGGITQSPKYLFRKEGQNVTLSCEQNLNHDAMYWYRQDPGQGLRLIYYSQIVNDFQKGDIAEGYSVSREKKESFPLTVTSAQKNPTAFYLCASSKDRGLQETQYFGPGTRLLVL.

This clonotype was seen many times. This chain links TRBV12-3 or TRBV12-4 with TRBJ1-2; tentatively, D is TRBD1 (5 bases). Trimming left V 7 bases short and J 4 bases short, with 19 bases between. The CDR3 is 15 residues long. CDR3 DNA: TGTGCCAGCACCATCGTGAGGGGACGGGTCTATGGCTACACCTTC. Translated, it gives CASTIVRGRVYGYTF.

This clonotype has a count of ten or more. The rearrangement links TRBV19 to TRBJ2-3, with 7 positions matching TRBD2. The V gene's germline CDR1 is LNHDA and CDR2 SQIVND (reference sequence). The ends lost 2 bases at V and 2 bases at J; junction bases unmatched: 4. This CDR3 has 15 amino acids. DNA for the CDR3: TGTGCCAGTAGTATACAGCGGGGCTACACAGATACGCAGTATTTT. It is translated as CASSIQRGYTDTQYF. The full variable domain, in which reference TRBV19 and TRBJ2-3 provide the parts outside the CDR3, is DGGITQSPKYLFRKEGQNVTLSCEQNLNHDAMYWYRQDPGQGLRLIYYSQIVNDFQKGDIAEGYSVSREKKESFPLTVTSAQKNPTAFYLCASSIQRGYTDTQYFGPGTRLTVL.

This chain uses TRBV7-6 with TRBJ1-1; D is perhaps TRBD1 (5 bases). The germline CDR1 and CDR2 sequences are SGHVS and FNYEAQ. CDR3 length: 14 residues. The V gene lost 5 bases and the J gene lost 2 bases, with 12 bases spanning the gap. The CDR3 reads CASSPYTGNTEAFF. CDR3 DNA: TGTGCCAGCAGCCCGTACACAGGTAACACTGAAGCTTTCTTT.

This clonotype was counted ten times or more. This sequence joins TRBV7-9 and TRBJ2-7; 9 bases agree with TRBD1. Germline V CDR1 and CDR2: SEHNR, FQNEAQ (reference sequence). J gave up 5 bases and V 6 bases, and 8 bases lay outside the gene matches. CDR3 size: 14 residues. CDR3 nucleotides: TGTGCCAGCAGTCCCCGGGACAGGGTGAACGAGCAGTACTTC. This encodes CASSPRDRVNEQYF.

This clonotype was seen a handful of times. The chain uses TRBV7-3 and TRBJ2-1, with D perhaps matching TRBD2 (6 bases). V lost 2 bases and J lost 7, with 18 bases in between. This CDR3 region has 16 residues. Germline CDR1 SGHTA, CDR2 FQGTGA. The CDR3 loop reads CASSLLGGEPSNEQFF. CDR3 nucleotide sequence: TGTGCCAGCAGCTTATTGGGCGGGGAGCCTTCTAATGAGCAGTTCTTC. The variable domain in full, with the rest retrieved from reference TRBV7-3 and TRBJ2-1, is GAGVSQTPSNKVTEKGKYVELRCDPISGHTALYWYRQSLGQGPEFLIYFQGTGAADDSGLPNDRFFAVRPEGSVSTLKIQRTERGDSAVYLCASSLLGGEPSNEQFFGPGTRLTVL.

This clonotype has a count of ten or more. The chain uses TRBV7-9 and TRBJ1-6; D is ambiguous. In germline, CDR1 is SEHNR, CDR2 FQNEAQ (reference sequence). The CDR3 loop spans 12 amino acids. V lost 3 bases, J lost 7 bases, and 4 bases lay in between. CDR3 nucleotides: TGTGCCAGCAGCTTGAGGAATTCACCCCTCCACTTT. Translating it yields CASSLRNSPLHF.

This clonotype was detected only a few times. V and J are TRBV12-3 or TRBV12-4 and TRBJ2-7; D not resolved. Trimming took 5 bases from V and 1 from J, leaving 9 bases between them. CDR3 length: 13 amino acids. In DNA form, the CDR3 reads TGTGCCAGCAGTCCCACACAATCCTACGAGCAGTACTTC. Its translation: CASSPTQSYEQYF.

There are a few counts of this clonotype. The chain carries TRBV12-3 or TRBV12-4 and TRBJ1-3; D is ambiguous. This CDR3 spans 14 amino acids. With 7 bases removed from V and 12 bases from J, the gap between germline ends came to 22 bases. The CDR3 spells CASTIHGSRPGIYF. The CDR3 nucleotides read TGTGCCAGCACCATACACGGATCACGGCCCGGCATATATTTT.

Points on this clonotype: The junction shows a germline mismatch at one end, possibly a read error. V is TRBV19 and J is TRBJ2-1; 13 bases line up with TRBD2. Germline V lookup: CDR1 LNHDA, CDR2 SQIVND (reference sequence). The CDR3 contains 16 residues. CDR3 residues: CASSTRTSGSYNGQFF. The CDR3 DNA is TGTGCCAGTAGTACCCGGACTAGCGGGAGCTACAATGGGCAGTTCTTC.

This clonotype showed up many times. The chain recombines TRBV5-1 with TRBJ1-2; D unclear. The germline V gene encodes CDR1 SGHRS and CDR2 YFSETQ. V lost 5 bases to trimming and J lost 3 bases, with 11 bases between them. CDR3 length equals 13 residues. For the CDR3, the DNA is TGCGCCAGCAGTCGGACCTCGGACTATGGCTACACCTTC. Translated: CASSRTSDYGYTF.